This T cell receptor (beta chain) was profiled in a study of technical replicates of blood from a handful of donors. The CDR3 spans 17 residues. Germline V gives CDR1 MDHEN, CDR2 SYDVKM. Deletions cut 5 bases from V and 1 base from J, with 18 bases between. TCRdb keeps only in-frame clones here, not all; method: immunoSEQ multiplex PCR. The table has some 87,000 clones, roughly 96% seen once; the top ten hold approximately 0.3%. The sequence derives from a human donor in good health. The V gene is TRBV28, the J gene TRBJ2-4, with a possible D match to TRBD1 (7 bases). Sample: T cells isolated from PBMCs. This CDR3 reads CASSVSGGRTAKNIQYF. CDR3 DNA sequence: TGTGCCAGCAGTGTATCAGGGGGGAGGACGGCCAAAAACATTCAGTACTTC.